These T cell receptor beta chains were read from a single sample in a study of vaccination effects on CD4 cells after COVID-19. Which antigens these TCRs recognize remains unknown. The method was immunoSEQ multiplex PCR; TCRdb's version includes in-frame clones alone and lacks a portion of them. This table has 55,000 or so clones, 75% to 85% appearing once. The material sequenced was CD4+ T cells from PBMCs cultured with HIV peptides, taken before COVID-19 vaccination. These receptors were taken from a human donor who had a prior SARS-CoV-2 infection. CDR3s include the opening cysteine and the closing phenylalanine or tryptophan. The D gene is left open where the match is weak. Size is stated for part of the rows, as once, few or many counts, or as a class when the clone is expanded.

d_call	clone_size	v_call	j_call	cdr3_length	cdr3_nt	cdr3_aa
-	-	TRBV27	TRBJ2-3	15	TGTGCCAGCAGTCTTAGCGGATGGGACACAGATACGCAGTATTTT	CASSLSGWDTDTQYF
TRBD2	-	TRBV11-2	TRBJ2-7	15	TGTGCCAGCAGCCTCGGACTAGCGGGAGTTGGGGAGCAGTACTTC	CASSLGLAGVGEQYF
TRBD1	-	TRBV4-1	TRBJ2-3	15	TGCGCCAGCAGCCAAGAGGACAGGGGCACAGATACGCAGTATTTT	CASSQEDRGTDTQYF
-	once	TRBV3-1/TRBV3-2	TRBJ1-1	13	TGTGCCAGCAGCCAAGGACCAAACACTGAAGCTTTCTTT	CASSQGPNTEAFF
TRBD1	-	TRBV13	TRBJ1-1	16	TGTGCCAGCAGCTCCCACAGGGGGCTGGGGAACACTGAAGCTTTCTTT	CASSSHRGLGNTEAFF
-	-	TRBV19	TRBJ1-5	15	TGTGCCAGTAGTACCAATAAGGGGTATCGTCAGCCCCAGCATTTT	CASSTNKGYRQPQHF
-	-	TRBV6-5	TRBJ1-2	14	TGTGCCAGCAGTTATTCAGACCGGAACTATGGCTACACCTTC	CASSYSDRNYGYTF
TRBD1	few	TRBV20-1	TRBJ1-2	11	TGCAGTGCTTGGGACAGGGCGGGCTACACCTTC	CSAWDRAGYTF
-	-	TRBV5-4	TRBJ2-7	13	TGTGCCAGCAGCTTGCGGGGGACCTACGAGCAGTACTTC	CASSLRGTYEQYF
-	few	TRBV5-1	TRBJ2-3	13	TGCGCCAGCAGCCCAACGAACACAGATACGCAGTATTTT	CASSPTNTDTQYF
TRBD1	few	TRBV18	TRBJ1-1	13	TGTGCCAGCTCACCTAGTGGGGACAGGACAGCTTTCTTT	CASSPSGDRTAFF
-	-	TRBV4-3	TRBJ1-3	14	TGCGCCAGCAGCCAGGGGACCGGGGGAAACACCATATATTTT	CASSQGTGGNTIYF
-	once	TRBV5-1	TRBJ2-1	13	TGCGCCAGCAGATCAGGGTTACGCAATGAGCAGTTCTTC	CASRSGLRNEQFF
TRBD1	-	TRBV30	TRBJ2-2	18	TGTGCCTGGATTAGACCATGGACCGGGACAGCTAACACCGGGGAGCTGTTTTTT	CAWIRPWTGTANTGELFF
TRBD2	-	TRBV11-3	TRBJ2-1	16	TGTGCCAGCAGCTCTCAGACTAGCGGGGATTACAATGAGCAGTTCTTC	CASSSQTSGDYNEQFF
-	few	TRBV5-1	TRBJ2-2	16	TGCGCCAGCAGCTTGGGAGCGGGCGAGAACACCGGGGAGCTGTTTTTT	CASSLGAGENTGELFF
-	-	TRBV7-9	TRBJ1-6	15	TGTGCCAGCAGCTTAGCGGGAGGGTTACGATCACCCCTCCACTTT	CASSLAGGLRSPLHF
-	-	TRBV5-8	TRBJ1-1	18	TGTGCCAGCAGCTTATGGGGGAAACGGGGGGGCGCCAGCACTGAAGCTTTCTTT	CASSLWGKRGGASTEAFF
-	-	TRBV7-2	TRBJ1-5	15	TGTGCCAGCAGCTTATGGGGTTCGGGGGATCAGCCCCAGCATTTT	CASSLWGSGDQPQHF
-	-	TRBV7-9	TRBJ1-1	13	TGTGCCAGCAGCGGAAATATGAACACTGAAGCTTTCTTT	CASSGNMNTEAFF
-	-	TRBV6-5	TRBJ2-7	13	TGTGCCAGCACTAGCCTATATACCTACGAGCAGTACTTC	CASTSLYTYEQYF
-	few	TRBV14	TRBJ2-5	12	TGTGCCAGCAGCGCGAACAGGGAGACCCAGTACTTC	CASSANRETQYF
-	-	TRBV20-1	TRBJ1-1	11	TGCAGTGCTAGAGGGCGGACTGAAGCTTTCTTT	CSARGRTEAFF
-	-	TRBV9	TRBJ2-1	16	TGTGCCAGCAGCCTCCAGGGGTCCCATAACTACAATGAGCAGTTCTTC	CASSLQGSHNYNEQFF
-	-	TRBV2	TRBJ2-3	16	TGTGCCAGCAGTGAAATCTGGACACCTCTCACAGATACGCAGTATTTT	CASSEIWTPLTDTQYF
-	-	TRBV14	TRBJ1-3	15	TGTGCCAGCAGACCCAGCGGAAGCTCTGGAAACACCATATATTTT	CASRPSGSSGNTIYF
TRBD2	-	TRBV3-1/TRBV3-2	TRBJ2-3	14	TGTGCCAGCAGACCTAGCGGACGCTCGGATACGCAGTATTTT	CASRPSGRSDTQYF
-	-	TRBV5-5	TRBJ2-5	15	TGTGCCAGCAGCTCAGACCCTCGCGCCCAAGAGACCCAGTACTTC	CASSSDPRAQETQYF
-	-	TRBV5-5	TRBJ1-4	16	TGTGCCAGCAGCTTGGGCTCGACAGTCCTTAATGAAAAACTGTTTTTT	CASSLGSTVLNEKLFF
-	once	TRBV5-1	TRBJ2-7	12	TGCGCCAGCAGCTTGGGGGGTGCCGAGCAGTACTTC	CASSLGGAEQYF
-	-	TRBV7-6	TRBJ1-2	15	TGTGCCAGCAGCTTCGGTCCGCAGCGAAACTATGGCTACACCTTC	CASSFGPQRNYGYTF
-	-	TRBV20-1	TRBJ2-5	14	TGCAGTGCTAGTCCGAGGGCGGGCCAAGAGACCCAGTACTTC	CSASPRAGQETQYF
TRBD1	-	TRBV5-1	TRBJ1-1	14	TGCGCCAGCAGCTTTGGGCAGGGGGACACTGAAGCTTTCTTT	CASSFGQGDTEAFF
TRBD2	-	TRBV19	TRBJ2-7	17	TGTGCCAGTAGTATACGTAGCGGGAGGGCCGGCTCCTACGAGCAGTACTTC	CASSIRSGRAGSYEQYF
TRBD1	-	TRBV30	TRBJ1-4	14	TGTGCCTGGCAAAACAGGGGAGGTCATGAAAAACTGTTTTTT	CAWQNRGGHEKLFF
-	-	TRBV28	TRBJ2-3	14	TGTGCCAGCAGTTTATCCCACAGCACAGATACGCAGTATTTT	CASSLSHSTDTQYF
TRBD1	-	TRBV28	TRBJ2-2	14	TGTGCCAGCAGTTTGGGACAGGGAGCCGGGGAGCTGTTTTTT	CASSLGQGAGELFF
TRBD1	-	TRBV4-3	TRBJ1-2	15	TGCGCCAGCAGCCAATTCGTTGACAGGGAGGATGGCTACACCTTC	CASSQFVDREDGYTF
-	once	TRBV6-6	TRBJ1-3	16	TGTGCCAGCAGTTACTCTGGGGTTGTCTCTGGAAACACCATATATTTT	CASSYSGVVSGNTIYF
-	-	TRBV7-8	TRBJ1-1	15	TGTGCCAGCAGCCCTAGGGGACGGCCGAACACTGAAGCTTTCTTT	CASSPRGRPNTEAFF
TRBD1	-	TRBV4-3	TRBJ2-5	17	TGCGCCAGCAGCCAAGGGCATTCACACCAGGGGGCTGAGACCCAGTACTTC	CASSQGHSHQGAETQYF
-	-	TRBV7-8	TRBJ1-2	14	TGTGCCAGCAGCTACGACAACGGGATATATGGCTACACCTTC	CASSYDNGIYGYTF
-	-	TRBV20-1	TRBJ1-2	13	TGCAGTGCTAGTCGTGGACAAAACTATGGCTACACCTTC	CSASRGQNYGYTF
-	-	TRBV27	TRBJ2-2	15	TGTGCCACCTTAGGTCAGGGATGGGGAACCGGGGAGCTGTTTTTT	CATLGQGWGTGELFF
-	-	TRBV2	TRBJ2-7	14	TGTGCCAGCAGGACCCTTCAAACAGGCCTCGAGCAGTACTTC	CASRTLQTGLEQYF
TRBD2	-	TRBV5-5	TRBJ2-3	16	TGTGCCAGCAGCTCAGGGACTAGCGGGAGCACAGATACGCAGTATTTT	CASSSGTSGSTDTQYF
TRBD2	-	TRBV6-5	TRBJ2-3	15	TGTGCCAGCAGTAGGCTAGCGGGAGGCGGAGATACGCAGTATTTT	CASSRLAGGGDTQYF
TRBD2	-	TRBV4-1	TRBJ2-1	15	TGCGCCAGCAGCCGACCGGGACTAGGGCGTTATGAGCAGTTCTTC	CASSRPGLGRYEQFF